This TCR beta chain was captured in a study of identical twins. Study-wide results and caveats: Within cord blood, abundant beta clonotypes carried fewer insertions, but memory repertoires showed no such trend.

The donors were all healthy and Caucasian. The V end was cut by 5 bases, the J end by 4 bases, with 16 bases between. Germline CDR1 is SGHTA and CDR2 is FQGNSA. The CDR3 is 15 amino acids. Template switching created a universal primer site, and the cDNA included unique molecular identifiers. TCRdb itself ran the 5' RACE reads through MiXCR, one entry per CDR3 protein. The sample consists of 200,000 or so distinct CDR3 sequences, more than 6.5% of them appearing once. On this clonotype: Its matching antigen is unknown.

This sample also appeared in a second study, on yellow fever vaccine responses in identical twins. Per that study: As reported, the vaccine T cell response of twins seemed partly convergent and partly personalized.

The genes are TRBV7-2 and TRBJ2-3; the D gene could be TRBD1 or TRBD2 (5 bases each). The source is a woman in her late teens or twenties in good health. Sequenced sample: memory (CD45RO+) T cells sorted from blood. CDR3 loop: CASSKGTGLPDTQYF. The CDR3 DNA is TGTGCCAGCAGCAAGGGGACCGGGCTGCCAGATACGCAGTATTTT.